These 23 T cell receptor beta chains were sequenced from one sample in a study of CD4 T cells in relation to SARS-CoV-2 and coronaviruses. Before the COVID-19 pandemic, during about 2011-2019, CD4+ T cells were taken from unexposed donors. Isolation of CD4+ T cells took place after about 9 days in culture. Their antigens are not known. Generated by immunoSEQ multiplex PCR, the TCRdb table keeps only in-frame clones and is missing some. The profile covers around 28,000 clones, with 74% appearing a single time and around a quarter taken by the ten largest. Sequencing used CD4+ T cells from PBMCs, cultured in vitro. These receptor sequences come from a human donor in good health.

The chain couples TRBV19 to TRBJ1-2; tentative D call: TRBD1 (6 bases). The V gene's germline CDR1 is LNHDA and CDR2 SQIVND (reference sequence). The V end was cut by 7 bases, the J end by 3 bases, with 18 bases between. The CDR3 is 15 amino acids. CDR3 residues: CASTDGGARDYGYTF. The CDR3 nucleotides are TGTGCCAGTACCGACGGGGGGGCGAGGGACTATGGCTACACCTTC.

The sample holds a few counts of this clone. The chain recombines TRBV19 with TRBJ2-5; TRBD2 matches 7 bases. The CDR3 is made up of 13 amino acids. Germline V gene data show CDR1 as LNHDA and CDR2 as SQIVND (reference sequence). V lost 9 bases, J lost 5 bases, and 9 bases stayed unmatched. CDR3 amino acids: CASRSGNGETQYF. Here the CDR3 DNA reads TGTGCCAGCAGAAGCGGGAATGGGGAGACCCAGTACTTC. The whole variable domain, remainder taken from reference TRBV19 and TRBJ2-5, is DGGITQSPKYLFRKEGQNVTLSCEQNLNHDAMYWYRQDPGQGLRLIYYSQIVNDFQKGDIAEGYSVSREKKESFPLTVTSAQKNPTAFYLCASRSGNGETQYFGPGTRLLVL.

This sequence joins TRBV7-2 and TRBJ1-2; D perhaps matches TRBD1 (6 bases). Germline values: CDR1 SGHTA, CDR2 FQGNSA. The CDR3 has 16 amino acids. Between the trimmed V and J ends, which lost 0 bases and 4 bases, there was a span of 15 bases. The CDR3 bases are TGTGCCAGCAGCTTAGCGGGGGGGCAATCCGGCTATGGCTACACCTTC. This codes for CASSLAGGQSGYGYTF.

CDR3 protein: CASSPREAKNIQYF. CDR3 nucleotide sequence: TGTGCCAGCAGTCCCCGGGAAGCCAAAAACATTCAGTACTTC. The chain employs TRBV6-5 and TRBJ2-4; tentative D call: TRBD2 (5 bases). The CDR3 has 14 residues. V lost 5 bases and J lost 0, with 8 bases in between. Germline values: CDR1 MNHEY, CDR2 SVGAGI.

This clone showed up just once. CDR3 sequence: CSASEGGAVNEKLFF. The CDR3 DNA is TGCAGTGCTAGTGAGGGGGGGGCGGTTAATGAAAAACTGTTTTTT. This chain uses TRBV20-1 with TRBJ1-4; TRBD1 is a possible D gene (6 bases). CDR1 and CDR2 from the germline V gene are DFQATT and SNEGSKA (reference sequence). This CDR3 comprises 15 residues. V was trimmed by 3 bases and J by 4 bases, leaving 15 bases between them.

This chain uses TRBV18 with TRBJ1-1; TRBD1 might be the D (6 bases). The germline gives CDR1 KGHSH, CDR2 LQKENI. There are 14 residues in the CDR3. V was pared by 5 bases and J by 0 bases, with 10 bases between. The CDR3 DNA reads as TGTGCCAGCTCAAAGGGGGGCCTGAACACTGAAGCTTTCTTT. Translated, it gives CASSKGGLNTEAFF.

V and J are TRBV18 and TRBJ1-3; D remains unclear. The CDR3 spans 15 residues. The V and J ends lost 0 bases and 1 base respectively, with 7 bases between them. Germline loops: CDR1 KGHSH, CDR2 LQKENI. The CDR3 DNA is TGTGCCAGCTCACCACCGGTCGGGTCTGGAAACACCATATATTTT. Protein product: CASSPPVGSGNTIYF.

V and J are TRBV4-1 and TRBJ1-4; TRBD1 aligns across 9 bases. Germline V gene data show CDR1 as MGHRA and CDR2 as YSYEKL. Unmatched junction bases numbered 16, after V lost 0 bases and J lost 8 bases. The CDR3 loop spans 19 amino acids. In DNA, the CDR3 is TGCGCCAGCAGCCAAGATTCCGCGGGGCAGACAGGGGGGCGCGAAAAACTGTTTTTT. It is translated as CASSQDSAGQTGGREKLFF.

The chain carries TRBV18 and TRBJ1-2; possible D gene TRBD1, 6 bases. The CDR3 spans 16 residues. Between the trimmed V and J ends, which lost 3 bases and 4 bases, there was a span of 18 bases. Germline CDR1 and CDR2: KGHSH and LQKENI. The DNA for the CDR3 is TGTGCCAGCTCACCGCTTTCCGGACAGACTACCTATGGCTACACCTTC. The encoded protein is CASSPLSGQTTYGYTF.

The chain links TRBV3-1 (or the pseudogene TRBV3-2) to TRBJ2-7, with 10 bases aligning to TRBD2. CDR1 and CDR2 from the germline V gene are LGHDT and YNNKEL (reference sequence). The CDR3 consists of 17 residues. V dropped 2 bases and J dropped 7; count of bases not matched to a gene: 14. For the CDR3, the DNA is TGTGCCAGCAGCCAAAGGGGGGGGCTAGCGGGAGCCGGGGAGCAGTACTTC. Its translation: CASSQRGGLAGAGEQYF.

The CDR3 is CASSLFDRGRFYEQYF. As DNA, the CDR3 is TGTGCCAGCAGCTTATTTGACAGGGGGCGGTTCTACGAGCAGTACTTC. The V call is TRBV7-9, the J call TRBJ2-7; 10 positions match TRBD1. This CDR3 is built from 16 residues. The junction had 7 bases not matched to a gene; V was cut back by 2 bases and J by 3 bases. The germline V gene encodes CDR1 SEHNR and CDR2 FQNEAQ (reference sequence).

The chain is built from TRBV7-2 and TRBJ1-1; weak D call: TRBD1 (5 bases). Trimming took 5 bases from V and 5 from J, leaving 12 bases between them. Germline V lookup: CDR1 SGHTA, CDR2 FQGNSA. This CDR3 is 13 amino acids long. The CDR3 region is CASSPRRETEAFF. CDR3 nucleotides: TGTGCCAGCAGCCCCCGCAGGGAAACTGAAGCTTTCTTT.

The CDR3 sequence: CASSVGWGSTYEQYF. CDR3 bases: TGTGCCAGCAGCGTAGGTTGGGGATCGACCTACGAGCAGTACTTC. This chain links TRBV9 with TRBJ2-7; no definite D call. The V end was cut by 0 bases, the J end by 2 bases, with 12 bases between. CDR1 SGDLS and CDR2 YYNGEE come from the germline V gene. CDR3 length: 15 amino acids.

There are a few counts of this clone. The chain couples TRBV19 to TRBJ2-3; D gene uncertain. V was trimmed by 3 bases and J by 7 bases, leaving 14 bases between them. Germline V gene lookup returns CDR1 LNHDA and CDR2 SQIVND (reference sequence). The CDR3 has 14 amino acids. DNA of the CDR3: TGTGCCAGTAGTATGGCCCGGGTTCTCAATACGCAGTATTTT. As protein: CASSMARVLNTQYF.

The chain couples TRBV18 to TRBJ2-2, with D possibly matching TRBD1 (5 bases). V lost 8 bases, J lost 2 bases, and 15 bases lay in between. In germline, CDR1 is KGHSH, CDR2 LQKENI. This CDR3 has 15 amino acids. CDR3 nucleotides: TGTGCCAGCAAAAGGGGCGGACAAAACACCGGGGAGCTGTTTTTT. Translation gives CASKRGGQNTGELFF.

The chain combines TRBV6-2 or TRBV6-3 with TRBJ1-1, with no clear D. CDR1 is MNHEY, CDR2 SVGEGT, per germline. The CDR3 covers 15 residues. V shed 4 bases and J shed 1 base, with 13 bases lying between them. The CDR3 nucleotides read TGTGCCAGCAGTTTAACTGCCCCCGGGAACACTGAAGCTTTCTTT. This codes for CASSLTAPGNTEAFF.

The CDR3 here is CASSKAYFWETQYF. The DNA for the CDR3 is TGTGCCAGCAGCAAAGCTTACTTTTGGGAGACCCAGTACTTC. V gene TRBV21-1 combines with J gene TRBJ2-5; the table's D call, TRBD2, has no DNA check behind it. TRBV21-1 is shown as a pseudogene. The CDR3 has 14 residues.

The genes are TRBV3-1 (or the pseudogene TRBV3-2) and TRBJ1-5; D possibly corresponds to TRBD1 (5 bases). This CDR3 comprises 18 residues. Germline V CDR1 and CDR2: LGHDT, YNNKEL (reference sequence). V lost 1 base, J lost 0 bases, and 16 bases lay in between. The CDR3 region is CASSQVGRDGVSNQPQHF. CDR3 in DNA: TGTGCCAGCAGCCAAGTCGGCCGGGACGGAGTTAGCAATCAGCCCCAGCATTTT.

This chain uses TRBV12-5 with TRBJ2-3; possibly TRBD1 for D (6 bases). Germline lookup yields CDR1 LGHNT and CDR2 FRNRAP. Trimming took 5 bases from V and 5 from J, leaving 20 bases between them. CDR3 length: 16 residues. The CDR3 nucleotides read TGTGCTAGTGGTCTAGGTGTGGGGGCCGTATTAGATACGCAGTATTTT. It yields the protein CASGLGVGAVLDTQYF.

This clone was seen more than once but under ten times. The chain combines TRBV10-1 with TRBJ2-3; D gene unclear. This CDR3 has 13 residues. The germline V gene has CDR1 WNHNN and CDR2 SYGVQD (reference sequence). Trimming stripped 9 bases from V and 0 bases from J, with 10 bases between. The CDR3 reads CASSLGSTDTQYF. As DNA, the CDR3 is TGCGCCAGTTCATTGGGGAGCACAGATACGCAGTATTTT.

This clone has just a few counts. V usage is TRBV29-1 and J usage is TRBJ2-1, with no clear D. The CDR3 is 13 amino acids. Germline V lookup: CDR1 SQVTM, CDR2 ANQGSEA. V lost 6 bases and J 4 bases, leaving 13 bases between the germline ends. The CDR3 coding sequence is TGCAGCGTCCTTCTGACTTCTTACAATGAGCAGTTCTTC. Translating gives CSVLLTSYNEQFF.

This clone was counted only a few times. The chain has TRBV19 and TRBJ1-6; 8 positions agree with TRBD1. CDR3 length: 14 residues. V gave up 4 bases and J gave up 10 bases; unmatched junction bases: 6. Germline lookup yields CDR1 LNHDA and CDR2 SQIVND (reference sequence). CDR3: CASSTRQGNSPLHF. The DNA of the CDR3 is TGTGCCAGTAGTACCCGACAGGGGAACTCACCCCTCCACTTT. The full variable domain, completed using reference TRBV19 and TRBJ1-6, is DGGITQSPKYLFRKEGQNVTLSCEQNLNHDAMYWYRQDPGQGLRLIYYSQIVNDFQKGDIAEGYSVSREKKESFPLTVTSAQKNPTAFYLCASSTRQGNSPLHFGNGTRLTVT.

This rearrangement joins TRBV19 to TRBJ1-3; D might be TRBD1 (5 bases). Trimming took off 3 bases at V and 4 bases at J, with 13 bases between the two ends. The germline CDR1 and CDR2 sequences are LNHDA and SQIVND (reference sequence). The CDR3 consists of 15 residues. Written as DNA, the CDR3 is TGTGCCAGTAGTATGTGGGGGATTAAGGGAAACACCATATATTTT. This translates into CASSMWGIKGNTIYF.